Listed here are 30 T cell receptor beta chains from one sample, sequenced in a study of T cell responses to AZD1222 COVID-19 vaccine. The table came from immunoSEQ multiplex PCR; TCRdb's copy has only in-frame clones and leaves some out. The data show approximately 65,000 clones, approximately 80% seen once. Sequences were derived from peripheral blood, sampled on day 0 of AZD1222 vaccination. Receptors originate from an adult in good health.

This clone was detected once. V gene TRBV12-5 combines with J gene TRBJ1-6; D call uncertain. Germline values: CDR1 LGHNT, CDR2 FRNRAP. The V gene lost 3 bases and the J gene lost 7 bases, with 7 bases spanning the gap. CDR3 size: 13 residues. CDR3 in amino acids: CASGLGENSPLHF. The CDR3 DNA reads as TGTGCTAGTGGTTTAGGTGAGAATTCACCCCTCCACTTT.

The rearrangement joins TRBV19 to TRBJ2-7; the match to TRBD2 covers 8 bases. CDR1 and CDR2 (germline): LNHDA, SQIVND (reference sequence). The CDR3 has 13 residues. J was trimmed by 5 bases and V by 6 bases; bases with no gene match: 6. CDR3 bases: TGTGCCAGTAGCCCCGGGGGGGGGCACGAGCAGTACTTC. It codes for CASSPGGGHEQYF.

The chain is built from TRBV4-3 and TRBJ2-2; possible D gene TRBD2, 6 bases. Trimming shortened V by 0 bases and J by 5 bases, and 16 bases separated the two germline ends. CDR1 and CDR2 (germline): LGHNA, YSLEER. This CDR3 has 17 residues. CDR3 region: CASSQDNTREDTGELFF. CDR3 nucleotide sequence: TGCGCCAGCAGCCAAGATAACACCAGGGAGGATACCGGGGAGCTGTTTTTT.

The rearrangement links TRBV19 to TRBJ2-7; TRBD1 matches at 7 bases. V lost 10 bases and J lost 0; bases outside the gene matches: 9. Per germline, CDR1 LNHDA and CDR2 SQIVND (reference sequence). The CDR3 consists of 14 residues. Here the CDR3 DNA reads TGTGCCACCAACCCCGGGACAGCCTCCTACGAGCAGTACTTC. Residues: CATNPGTASYEQYF.

The rearrangement links TRBV27 to TRBJ2-7, with D possibly TRBD2 on 5 matching bases. V was cut by 0 bases and J by 6 bases, with 15 bases left in between. This CDR3 is built from 15 residues. The germline gives CDR1 MNHEY, CDR2 SMNVEV (reference sequence). CDR3 sequence (DNA): TGTGCCAGCAGTTTATCGGTGGACCCCACTAGCGAGCAGTACTTC. Its translation is CASSLSVDPTSEQYF.

This chain links TRBV28 with TRBJ1-6; TRBD1 is a possible D gene (6 bases). This CDR3 spans 14 amino acids. CDR1 is MDHEN and CDR2 is SYDVKM in the germline V gene. V dropped 2 bases and J dropped 10 bases, with 12 bases sitting between them. The DNA for the CDR3 is TGTGCCAGCAGTTTAAGGGGGGAAGGATCACCCCTCCACTTT. As protein: CASSLRGEGSPLHF.

The chain recombines TRBV4-3 with TRBJ2-7, with 9 bases that match TRBD2. Looked up from germline, CDR1 is LGHNA and CDR2 is YSLEER. This CDR3 comprises 15 residues. Trimming removed 4 bases from V and 3 bases from J; junction bases left unmatched: 7. The CDR3, as DNA: TGCGCCAGCAGCCCCTCGGGGCGGGGGGGCTACGAGCAGTACTTC. Encoded protein: CASSPSGRGGYEQYF.

The chain carries TRBV27 and TRBJ1-5; D ambiguous. The CDR3 length is 13 residues. The V end was cut by 2 bases, the J end by 7 bases, with 9 bases between. Germline V lookup: CDR1 MNHEY, CDR2 SMNVEV (reference sequence). The CDR3 region is CASSLVFGQPQHF. The CDR3 bases are TGTGCCAGCAGTTTAGTTTTTGGGCAGCCCCAGCATTTT.

This chain uses TRBV9 with TRBJ1-4; D gene ambiguous. Germline CDR1 is SGDLS and CDR2 is YYNGEE. Trimming left V 0 bases short and J 7 bases short, with 13 bases between. The CDR3 covers 15 residues. Here the CDR3 reads CASSVDSGDREKLFF. The CDR3 DNA reads TGTGCCAGCAGCGTAGATTCTGGGGATCGTGAAAAACTGTTTTTT.

Only a few counts were recorded for this clone. The chain recombines TRBV30 with TRBJ1-5; a weak D match, TRBD1 (6 bases). V dropped 3 bases and J dropped 4 bases, with 10 bases sitting between them. The CDR3 covers 13 residues. Germline loops: CDR1 GTSNPN, CDR2 SVGIG (reference sequence). As DNA, the CDR3 is TGTGCCTGGAGCCAGGGGAAGAATCAGCCCCAGCATTTT. This codes for CAWSQGKNQPQHF.

The J gene is TRBJ2-2, the V gene TRBV5-1; 12 bases match TRBD2. Per the germline V gene, CDR1 is SGHRS and CDR2 is YFSETQ. Germline trimming cut 4 bases from V and 2 bases from J; bases unmatched to any gene: 3. The CDR3 loop spans 16 amino acids. CDR3 sequence reads: CASSPTSGGNTGELFF. CDR3 coding DNA: TGCGCCAGCAGCCCGACTAGCGGGGGTAACACCGGGGAGCTGTTTTTT.

This chain uses TRBV10-3 with TRBJ2-5, with D perhaps matching TRBD2 (5 bases). V shed 7 bases and J shed 5 bases, with 14 bases lying between them. The germline V gene encodes CDR1 ENHRY and CDR2 SYGVKD. This CDR3 is 13 amino acids long. CDR3 in DNA: TGTGCCATCAAGGACGGGATTGCGGAGACCCAGTACTTC. Encoded protein: CAIKDGIAETQYF.

The chain carries TRBV7-7 and TRBJ1-3; D uncertain. The CDR3 has 15 amino acids. Germline CDR1 and CDR2: SSHAT and FNYEAQ (reference sequence). V was shortened by 1 base and J by 2 bases, with 9 bases between the two germline ends. The CDR3, as DNA: TGTGCCAGCAGCTTAGATCCGGTACCTGGAAACACCATATATTTT. Translated, it gives CASSLDPVPGNTIYF. Full variable domain (remainder filled in from reference TRBV7-7 and TRBJ1-3): GAGVSQSPRYKVTKRGQDVTLRCDPISSHATLYWYQQALGQGPEFLTYFNYEAQPDKSGLPSDRFSAERPEGSISTLTIQRTEQRDSAMYRCASSLDPVPGNTIYFGEGSWLTVV.

The chain carries TRBV4-1 and TRBJ1-6; maybe TRBD1 (5 bases). V lost 1 base and J 10 bases, leaving 11 bases between the germline ends. The V gene's germline CDR1 is MGHRA and CDR2 YSYEKL. CDR3 size: 14 residues. The CDR3 is CASSQGGEGSPLHF. As DNA, the CDR3 is TGCGCCAGCAGCCAAGGAGGTGAGGGGTCACCCCTCCACTTT.

This clone was detected ten times or more. The rearrangement joins TRBV6-2 or TRBV6-3 to TRBJ2-1; 7 nucleotides line up with TRBD2. V gave up 6 bases and J gave up 7 bases; unmatched junction bases: 9. Germline lookup yields CDR1 MNHEY and CDR2 SVGEGT. CDR3 length: 14 residues. The CDR3 sequence: CASSHSLGGNEQFF. CDR3 in DNA: TGTGCCAGCAGCCACTCCCTGGGGGGGAATGAGCAGTTCTTC.

The chain couples TRBV7-9 to TRBJ1-1, with a tentative D call TRBD1 (6 bases). The CDR3 covers 13 residues. Germline CDR1 SEHNR, CDR2 FQNEAQ (reference sequence). The V end lost 1 base, the J end lost 4 bases, and 7 bases lay between the germline ends. For the CDR3, the DNA is TGTGCCAGCAGCTTAGGGGGGGCCACTGAAGCTTTCTTT. This codes for CASSLGGATEAFF.

This chain links TRBV29-1 with TRBJ1-1, with a tentative D call TRBD1 (6 bases). Germline V lookup: CDR1 SQVTM, CDR2 ANQGSEA. Deletions cut 5 bases from V and 1 base from J, with 11 bases between. This CDR3 is built from 13 residues. The CDR3 coding sequence is TGCAGCGTTCAAGGGGGGCAGAACACTGAAGCTTTCTTT. The encoded protein is CSVQGGQNTEAFF.

This chain uses TRBV10-3 with TRBJ1-4, with TRBD1 matching over 8 bases. V shed 3 bases, J shed 5 bases, and the junction held 11 bases outside the gene matches. This CDR3 is 17 amino acids long. Per the germline V gene, CDR1 is ENHRY and CDR2 is SYGVKD. CDR3 amino acids: CAISDSAPGQENEKLFF. CDR3 in DNA: TGTGCCATCAGTGATTCCGCTCCGGGACAGGAAAATGAAAAACTGTTTTTT.

This chain uses TRBV11-2 with TRBJ1-3; D gene ambiguous. The ends were cut back, 5 bases at V and 2 bases at J, with 16 bases in the middle. The germline V gene has CDR1 SGHAT and CDR2 FQNNGV. The CDR3 has 16 amino acids. The CDR3 region has the DNA TGTGCCAGCAGCCCCTTTGCTGGTGTCACTGGAAACACCATATATTTT. This gives the protein CASSPFAGVTGNTIYF.

This clone was found once. The J gene is TRBJ1-6, the V gene TRBV4-3; D call uncertain. The V and J ends lost 1 base and 0 bases respectively, with 16 bases between them. Per germline, CDR1 LGHNA and CDR2 YSLEER. The length of the CDR3 is 19 residues. This CDR3 is CASSQVLAAKSSYNSPLHF. In DNA, the CDR3 is TGCGCCAGCAGCCAAGTCTTGGCAGCTAAGAGCTCCTATAATTCACCCCTCCACTTT.

This chain links TRBV19 with TRBJ2-5; D might be TRBD1 (5 bases). Trimming pared 4 bases from V and 6 bases from J, leaving 15 bases between. Germline CDR1 LNHDA, CDR2 SQIVND (reference sequence). CDR3 length: 14 amino acids. Here the CDR3 DNA reads TGTGCCAGTAGTAGCTCCCAGGGTCGGAAGACCCAGTACTTC. Translation: CASSSSQGRKTQYF.

The chain uses TRBV14 and TRBJ2-2; 9 bases are a match to TRBD1. Trimming removed 4 bases from V and 6 bases from J; junction bases left unmatched: 6. The CDR3 loop spans 15 amino acids. CDR1 is SGHDN, CDR2 FVKESK, per germline. CDR3 nucleotides: TGTGCCAGCAGCCTACAGGGGGCGATCGCCGGGGAGCTGTTTTTT. This gives the protein CASSLQGAIAGELFF. The variable domain in full, completed from reference TRBV14 and TRBJ2-2, reads EAGVTQFPSHSVIEKGQTVTLRCDPISGHDNLYWYRRVMGKEIKFLLHFVKESKQDESGMPNNRFLAERTGGTYSTLKVQPAELEDSGVYFCASSLQGAIAGELFFGEGSRLTVL.

The chain is built from TRBV5-1 and TRBJ1-2, with 7 nucleotides matching TRBD1. This CDR3 is 14 amino acids long. The V gene's germline CDR1 is SGHRS and CDR2 YFSETQ. V lost 0 bases to trimming and J lost 6 bases; unmatched junction nucleotides: 5. CDR3 sequence (DNA): TGCGCCAGCAGCTTGGCCAAAGGGGGCGATGGCTACACCTTC. It codes for CASSLAKGGDGYTF. Supplemented by reference TRBV5-1 and TRBJ1-2, the full variable domain reads KAGVTQTPRYLIKTRGQQVTLSCSPISGHRSVSWYQQTPGQGLQFLFEYFSETQRNKGNFPGRFSGRQFSNSRSEMNVSTLELGDSALYLCASSLAKGGDGYTFGSGTRLTVV.

The chain uses TRBV7-9 and TRBJ1-6, with D possibly matching TRBD1 (5 bases). Germline CDR1 reads SEHNR; CDR2 reads FQNEAQ (reference sequence). The CDR3 runs 14 residues. Trimming pared 3 bases from V and 7 bases from J, leaving 10 bases between. The DNA for the CDR3 is TGTGCCAGCAGCTTTCGGGGGGACAATTCACCCCTCCACTTT. Translated, it gives CASSFRGDNSPLHF.

This chain uses TRBV5-1 with TRBJ1-1, with D unresolved. With 0 bases removed from V and 0 bases from J, the gap between germline ends came to 6 bases. This CDR3 has 14 amino acids. CDR1 and CDR2 from the germline V gene are SGHRS and YFSETQ. The CDR3 spells CASSLDLMNTEAFF. The DNA for the CDR3 is TGCGCCAGCAGCTTGGACCTCATGAACACTGAAGCTTTCTTT.

The rearrangement joins TRBV19 to TRBJ1-1; tentatively, D is TRBD1 (6 bases). The germline V gene has CDR1 LNHDA and CDR2 SQIVND (reference sequence). This CDR3 region has 13 residues. V was trimmed by 1 base and J by 6 bases, leaving 9 bases between them. The CDR3 loop reads CASSIVEGAEAFF. The CDR3 region has the DNA TGTGCCAGTAGTATAGTAGAGGGGGCTGAAGCTTTCTTT.

This clone was seen a handful of times. The chain couples TRBV5-8 to TRBJ2-7; 7 bases map to TRBD1. Germline assignment: CDR1 SGHTS and CDR2 YDEGEE. The CDR3 has 13 residues. V gave up 7 bases and J gave up 3 bases; unmatched junction bases: 7. DNA of the CDR3: TGTGCCAGCCGTCACAGGGGAAACTACGAGCAGTACTTC. It is translated as CASRHRGNYEQYF.

V is TRBV19 and J is TRBJ1-1; no clear D gene. The V end was cut by 4 bases, the J end by 0 bases, with 9 bases between. Germline lookup yields CDR1 LNHDA and CDR2 SQIVND (reference sequence). The CDR3 has 14 amino acids. CDR3 nucleotides: TGTGCCAGTAGTAGATGGGCTATGAACACTGAAGCTTTCTTT. Translated: CASSRWAMNTEAFF.

The gene calls are TRBV19 and TRBJ1-2; no clear D. In germline, CDR1 is LNHDA, CDR2 SQIVND (reference sequence). This CDR3 region has 13 residues. V was shortened by 7 bases and J by 1 base, with 10 bases between the two germline ends. The CDR3 bases are TGTGCCAGTACCACCGGGGTTAACTATGGCTACACCTTC. It is translated as CASTTGVNYGYTF.

V is TRBV3-1 (or the pseudogene TRBV3-2) and J is TRBJ1-2; D possibly corresponds to TRBD1 (5 bases). This CDR3 spans 14 amino acids. Germline CDR1 reads LGHDT; CDR2 reads YNNKEL (reference sequence). V lost 7 bases and J 0 bases, leaving 12 bases between the germline ends. CDR3 region: CASNRGSTNYGYTF. The DNA for the CDR3 is TGTGCCAGCAATCGGGGGTCGACTAACTATGGCTACACCTTC.